In its sample, the clone carrying this T cell receptor beta chain was seen many times. Its antigen is not known. Time point noted: sample taken at primary tumor resection. TCRdb reanalysed the 5' RACE reads using MiXCR and keeps one entry per CDR3 protein. The repertoire holds 20,000 to 30,000 distinct CDR3 sequences, with 8.8% as singletons. This sample is part of a study of spatial heterogeneity in lung cancer. Study-level findings and limits: The estimate shows that only about 7% of tumor T cells were covered for alpha and approximately 13% for beta chains. Tumor mutation counts were tracked by expanded intratumoral alpha and beta TCR counts.

Trimming took 5 bases from V and 5 from J, leaving 17 bases between them. This CDR3 is built from 15 residues. The germline gives CDR1 SGHTA, CDR2 FQGNSA. This sequence was found in a male donor with early-stage non-small cell lung cancer. The genes are TRBV7-2 and TRBJ2-3; D ambiguous. The sequences come from lung tumor tissue, collected at surgery. DNA of the CDR3: TGTGCCAGCAGCCCCGCCGGAGTCCGTAGAGATACGCAGTATTTT. This gives the protein CASSPAGVRRDTQYF.